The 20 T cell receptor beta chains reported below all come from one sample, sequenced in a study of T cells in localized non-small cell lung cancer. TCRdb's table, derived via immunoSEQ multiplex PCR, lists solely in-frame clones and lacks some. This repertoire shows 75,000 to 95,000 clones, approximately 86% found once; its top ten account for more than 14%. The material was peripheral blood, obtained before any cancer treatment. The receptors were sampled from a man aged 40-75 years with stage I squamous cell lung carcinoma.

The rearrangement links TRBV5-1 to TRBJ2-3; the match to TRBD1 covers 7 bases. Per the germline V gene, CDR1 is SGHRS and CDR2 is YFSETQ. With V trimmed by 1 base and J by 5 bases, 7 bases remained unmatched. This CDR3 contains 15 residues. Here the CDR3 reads CASSLPSGDRDTQYF. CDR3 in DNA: TGCGCCAGCAGCTTGCCTTCAGGGGACAGAGATACGCAGTATTTT.

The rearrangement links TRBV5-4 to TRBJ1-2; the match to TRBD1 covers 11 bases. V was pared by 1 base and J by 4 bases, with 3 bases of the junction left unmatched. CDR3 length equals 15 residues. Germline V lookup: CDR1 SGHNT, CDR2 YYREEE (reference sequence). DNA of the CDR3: TGTGCCAGCAGCTTGTGGACAGGGGGCGCCTATGGCTACACCTTC. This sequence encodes CASSLWTGGAYGYTF. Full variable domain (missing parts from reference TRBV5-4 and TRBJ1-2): ETGVTQSPTHLIKTRGQQVTLRCSSQSGHNTVSWYQQALGQGPQFIFQYYREEENGRGNFPPRFSGLQFPNYSSELNVNALELDDSALYLCASSLWTGGAYGYTFGSGTRLTVV.

CDR3: CASSSRTGGYYGYTF. In DNA, the CDR3 is TGTGCCAGCAGCAGCAGGACAGGGGGATACTATGGCTACACCTTC. The chain joins TRBV11-1 to TRBJ1-2, with TRBD1 matching 10 bases. The trim removed 5 bases at V and 3 bases at J, leaving 6 bases unmatched. The V gene's germline CDR1 is SGHAT and CDR2 FQDESV (reference sequence). CDR3 length: 15 amino acids.

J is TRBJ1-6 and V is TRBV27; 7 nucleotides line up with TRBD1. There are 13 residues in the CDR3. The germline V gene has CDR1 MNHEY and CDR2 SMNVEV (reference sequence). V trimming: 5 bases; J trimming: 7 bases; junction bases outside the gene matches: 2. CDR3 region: CASSNRGNSPLHF. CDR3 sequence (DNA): TGTGCCAGCAGTAACAGGGGAAATTCACCCCTCCACTTT.

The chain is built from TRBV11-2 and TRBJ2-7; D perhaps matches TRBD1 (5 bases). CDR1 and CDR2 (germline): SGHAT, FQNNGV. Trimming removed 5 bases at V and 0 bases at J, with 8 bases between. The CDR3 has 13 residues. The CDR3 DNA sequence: TGTGCCAGCAGCCTACAGGACTCCTACGAGCAGTACTTC. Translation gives CASSLQDSYEQYF.

The CDR3 DNA reads TGTGCCAGCAGGAGGGCCACCCCACTGTCCACAGATACGCAGTATTTT. Translated: CASRRATPLSTDTQYF. The chain joins TRBV7-8 to TRBJ2-3; tentatively, D is TRBD2 (5 bases). The germline gives CDR1 SGHVS, CDR2 FQNEAQ. CDR3 length: 16 residues. Trimming cost V 6 bases and J 2 bases, with 18 bases left between them.

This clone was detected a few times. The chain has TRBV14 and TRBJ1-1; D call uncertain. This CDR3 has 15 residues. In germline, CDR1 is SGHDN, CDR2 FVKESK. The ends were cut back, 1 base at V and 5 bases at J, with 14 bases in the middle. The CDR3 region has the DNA TGTGCCAGCAGCCAAGGGGTTCGGGAGGGAACTGAAGCTTTCTTT. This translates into CASSQGVREGTEAFF.

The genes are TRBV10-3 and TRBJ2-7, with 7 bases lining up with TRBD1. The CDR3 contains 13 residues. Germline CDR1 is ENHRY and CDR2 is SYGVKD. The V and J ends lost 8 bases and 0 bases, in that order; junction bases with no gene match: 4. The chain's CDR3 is CAIGGQSSYEQYF. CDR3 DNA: TGTGCCATCGGGGGACAGAGCTCCTACGAGCAGTACTTC.

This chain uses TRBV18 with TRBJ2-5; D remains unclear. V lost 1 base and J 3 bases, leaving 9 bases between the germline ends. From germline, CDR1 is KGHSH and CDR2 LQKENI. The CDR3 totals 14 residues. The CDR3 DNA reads TGTGCCAGCTCACCACTTGGGGTGGAAGAGACCCAGTACTTC. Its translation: CASSPLGVEETQYF. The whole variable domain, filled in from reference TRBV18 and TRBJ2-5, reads NAGVMQNPRHLVRRRGQEARLRCSPMKGHSHVYWYRQLPEEGLKFMVYLQKENIIDESGMPKERFSAEFPKEGPSILRIQQVVRGDSAAYFCASSPLGVEETQYFGPGTRLLVL.

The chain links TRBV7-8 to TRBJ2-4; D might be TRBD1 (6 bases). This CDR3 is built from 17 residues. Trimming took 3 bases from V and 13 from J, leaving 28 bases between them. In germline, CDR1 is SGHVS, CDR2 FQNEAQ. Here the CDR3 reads CASSLDTYRDTEGQQYF. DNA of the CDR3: TGTGCCAGCAGCTTGGATACTTACCGGGACACGGAAGGGCAACAGTACTTC.

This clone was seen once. The CDR3 region is CASSLIAGGNEKLFF. The CDR3 coding sequence is TGCGCCAGCAGCTTGATCGCAGGGGGAAATGAAAAACTGTTTTTT. The chain links TRBV5-1 to TRBJ1-4; TRBD1 matches 7 bases. J lost 5 bases, V lost 1 base, and 5 bases had no gene match. The CDR3 is 15 amino acids. Germline lookup yields CDR1 SGHRS and CDR2 YFSETQ.

CDR3 loop: CASSLGDNYGYTF. The DNA of the CDR3 is TGTGCCAGCAGCTTGGGAGATAACTATGGCTACACCTTC. The V call is TRBV5-6, the J call TRBJ1-2; D is unresolved. This CDR3 has 13 residues. V lost 0 bases, J lost 1 base, and 4 bases lay in between. Germline-derived CDR1 and CDR2 are SGHDT and YYEEEE.

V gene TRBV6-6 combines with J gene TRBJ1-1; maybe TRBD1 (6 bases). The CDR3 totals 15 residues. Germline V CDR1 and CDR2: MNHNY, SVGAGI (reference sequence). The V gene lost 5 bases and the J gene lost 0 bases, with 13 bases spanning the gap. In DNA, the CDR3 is TGTGCCAGCAGTCCGGACAGTTCCATGAACACTGAAGCTTTCTTT. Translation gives CASSPDSSMNTEAFF.

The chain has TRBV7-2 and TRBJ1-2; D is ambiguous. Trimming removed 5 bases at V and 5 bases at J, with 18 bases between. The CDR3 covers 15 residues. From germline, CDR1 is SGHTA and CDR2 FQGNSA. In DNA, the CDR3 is TGTGCCAGCAGCCTCGGAGGGTCCTACACTTATGGCTACACCTTC. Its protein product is CASSLGGSYTYGYTF.

The CDR3 DNA is TGTGCCAGTTGCCGGTCAACTAATGAAAAACTGTTTTTT. Residues: CASCRSTNEKLFF. V usage is TRBV18 and J usage is TRBJ1-4, with no clear D. V was cut by 9 bases and J by 0 bases, with 8 bases left in between. The CDR3 loop spans 13 amino acids. Germline CDR1 reads KGHSH; CDR2 reads LQKENI.

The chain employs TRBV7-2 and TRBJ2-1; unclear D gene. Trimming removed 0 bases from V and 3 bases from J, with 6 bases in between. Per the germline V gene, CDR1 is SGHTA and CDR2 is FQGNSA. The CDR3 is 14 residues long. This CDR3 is CASSLAQIYNEQFF. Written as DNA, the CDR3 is TGTGCCAGCAGCTTAGCACAGATCTACAATGAGCAGTTCTTC.

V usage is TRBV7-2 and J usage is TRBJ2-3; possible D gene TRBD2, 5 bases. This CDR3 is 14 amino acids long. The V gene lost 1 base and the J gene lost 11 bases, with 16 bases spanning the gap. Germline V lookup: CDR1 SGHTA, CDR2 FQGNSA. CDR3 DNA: TGTGCCAGCAGCTTAGACGGGGTAGGGCTCGAGCAGTATTTT. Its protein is CASSLDGVGLEQYF.

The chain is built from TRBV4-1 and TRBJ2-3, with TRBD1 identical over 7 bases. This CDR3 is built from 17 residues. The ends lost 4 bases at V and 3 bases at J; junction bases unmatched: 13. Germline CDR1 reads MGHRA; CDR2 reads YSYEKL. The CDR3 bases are TGCGCCAGCAGCCTAGGAAGGACAGGTGTAAGAACAGATACGCAGTATTTT. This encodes CASSLGRTGVRTDTQYF.

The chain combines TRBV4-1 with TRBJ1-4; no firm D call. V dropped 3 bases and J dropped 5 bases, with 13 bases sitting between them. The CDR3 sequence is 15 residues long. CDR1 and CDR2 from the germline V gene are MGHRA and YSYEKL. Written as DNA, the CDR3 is TGCGCCAGCAGCCACGGGGATAGGGAGAATGAAAAACTGTTTTTT. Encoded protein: CASSHGDRENEKLFF.

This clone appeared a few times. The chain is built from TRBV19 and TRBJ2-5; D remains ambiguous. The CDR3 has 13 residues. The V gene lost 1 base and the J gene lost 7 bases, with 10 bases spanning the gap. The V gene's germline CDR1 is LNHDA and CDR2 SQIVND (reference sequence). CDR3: CASSIVGLGTQYF. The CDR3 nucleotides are TGTGCCAGTAGTATAGTAGGTTTGGGGACCCAGTACTTC. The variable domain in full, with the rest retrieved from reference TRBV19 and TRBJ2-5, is DGGITQSPKYLFRKEGQNVTLSCEQNLNHDAMYWYRQDPGQGLRLIYYSQIVNDFQKGDIAEGYSVSREKKESFPLTVTSAQKNPTAFYLCASSIVGLGTQYFGPGTRLLVL.